A single sample gave rise to the 26 T cell receptor beta chains below, sequenced in a study of shared T cell receptors in the human thymus. Only in-frame clones appear in the TCRdb table, and some are missing; sequencing was by immunoSEQ multiplex PCR. The data hold 500,000 to 750,000 clones, with over 75% observed a single time. The data also belong to a second study, concerning human thymus T cells.

Sequenced input: thymocytes. Source of these receptors: a boy under two years old with a congenital heart defect.

V and J are TRBV23-1 and TRBJ1-5, with D uncertain. TRBV23-1 is filed as an ORF, its function uncertain. The CDR3 is 13 residues long. The V end lost 3 bases, the J end lost 2 bases, and 5 bases lay between the germline ends. CDR3 sequence (DNA): TGCGCCAGCAGTCATACACGCAATCAGCCCCAGCATTTT. It encodes CASSHTRNQPQHF.

In DNA form, the CDR3 reads TGTGCCAGCTCACAGGACAGGAATGGCTACACCTTC. This sequence encodes CASSQDRNGYTF. The gene calls are TRBV18 and TRBJ1-2, with TRBD1 identical over 7 bases. CDR3 length equals 12 residues. CDR1 and CDR2 from the germline V gene are KGHSH and LQKENI. J was trimmed by 6 bases and V by 4 bases; bases with no gene match: 2.

V is TRBV7-3 and J is TRBJ2-7; tentative D call: TRBD2 (6 bases). The germline CDR1 and CDR2 sequences are SGHTA and FQGTGA. The CDR3 has 15 amino acids. V was cut by 5 bases and J by 2 bases, with 16 bases left in between. This CDR3 is CASSHGGTGTYEQYF. The CDR3 DNA is TGTGCCAGCAGCCATGGGGGGACGGGGACCTACGAGCAGTACTTC. The complete variable domain, with remaining parts taken from reference TRBV7-3 and TRBJ2-7, reads GAGVSQTPSNKVTEKGKYVELRCDPISGHTALYWYRQSLGQGPEFLIYFQGTGAADDSGLPNDRFFAVRPEGSVSTLKIQRTERGDSAVYLCASSHGGTGTYEQYFGPGTRLTVT.

The rearrangement joins TRBV18 to TRBJ2-1; 11 nucleotides line up with TRBD2. The trim removed 1 base at V and 7 bases at J, leaving 9 bases unmatched. In germline, CDR1 is KGHSH, CDR2 LQKENI. This CDR3 comprises 17 residues. CDR3 DNA: TGTGCCAGCTCACCACGACTAGCGGGGAGAACAAGAAATGAGCAGTTCTTC. Its translation is CASSPRLAGRTRNEQFF.

The chain recombines TRBV27 with TRBJ2-5; TRBD1 matches 8 bases. J gave up 9 bases and V 7 bases, and 7 bases lay outside the gene matches. CDR1 is MNHEY and CDR2 is SMNVEV in the germline V gene (reference sequence). The length of the CDR3 is 12 residues. The CDR3 bases are TGTGCCAGCACCAGTGGGACAGGCGCCCAGTACTTC. This sequence encodes CASTSGTGAQYF.

This clone was found a few times. CDR3 in amino acids: CASSPGVRESGTQYF. The CDR3 region has the DNA TGCGCCAGCAGCCCGGGGGTCAGGGAATCGGGTACGCAGTATTTT. The rearrangement links TRBV5-1 to TRBJ2-3; maybe TRBD2 (6 bases). V gave up 4 bases and J gave up 8 bases, with 20 bases separating them. This CDR3 spans 15 amino acids. CDR1 is SGHRS and CDR2 is YFSETQ in the germline V gene.

This clone was counted between two and nine times. The CDR3 region is CASSRKGGYGYTF. The CDR3 region has the DNA TGTGCCAGCTCCCGTAAGGGAGGCTATGGCTACACCTTC. The rearrangement links TRBV18 to TRBJ1-2; D is unclear. Trimming removed 6 bases from V and 4 bases from J, with 12 bases in between. The CDR3 length is 13 residues. Germline V lookup: CDR1 KGHSH, CDR2 LQKENI.

The rearrangement joins TRBV5-1 to TRBJ2-1, with 11 nucleotides matching TRBD2. Germline CDR1 reads SGHRS; CDR2 reads YFSETQ. This CDR3 spans 18 amino acids. V was clipped by 0 bases and J by 0 bases; unmatched bases: 5. The CDR3 loop reads CASSLDDSGRVSYNEQFF. As DNA, the CDR3 is TGCGCCAGCAGCTTGGACGATAGCGGGAGGGTCTCCTACAATGAGCAGTTCTTC. The full variable domain, completed using reference TRBV5-1 and TRBJ2-1, is KAGVTQTPRYLIKTRGQQVTLSCSPISGHRSVSWYQQTPGQGLQFLFEYFSETQRNKGNFPGRFSGRQFSNSRSEMNVSTLELGDSALYLCASSLDDSGRVSYNEQFFGPGTRLTVL.

V and J are TRBV28 and TRBJ2-3; the match to TRBD2 covers 11 bases. Germline values: CDR1 MDHEN, CDR2 SYDVKM. The CDR3 sequence is 15 residues long. The V segment lost 5 bases and the J segment 6 bases; nucleotides outside the gene matches: 7. In DNA, the CDR3 is TGTGCCAGCAGTAAACTAGCGGGAGTTAGGGATACGCAGTATTTT. This gives the protein CASSKLAGVRDTQYF.

CDR3 nucleotide sequence: TGCGCCAGCAGCCAACGGGGGAGAAGAAGGGAGGGTGCTGAAGCTTTCTTT. Its protein is CASSQRGRRREGAEAFF. The chain has TRBV4-1 and TRBJ1-1, with TRBD1 as a possible D gene (5 bases). With 2 bases removed from V and 6 bases from J, the gap between germline ends came to 22 bases. The CDR3 runs 17 residues. Per germline, CDR1 MGHRA and CDR2 YSYEKL.

Written as DNA, the CDR3 is TGTGCCAGCAGTCCAGACAGGGGATATAGCAATCAGCCCCAGCATTTT. Translation: CASSPDRGYSNQPQHF. V usage is TRBV27 and J usage is TRBJ1-5; 8 bases map to TRBD1. The CDR3 loop spans 16 amino acids. Germline V gene sequence: CDR1 MNHEY, CDR2 SMNVEV (reference sequence). Trimming removed 5 bases from V and 0 bases from J; junction bases left unmatched: 6.

Only one count was recorded for this clone. The chain links TRBV6-1 to TRBJ2-3; 9 nucleotides align to TRBD2. The V gene end was trimmed by 0 bases and the J gene end by 2 bases; junction bases not matched to a gene: 3. The CDR3 sequence is 16 residues long. CDR1 and CDR2 (germline): MNHNS, SASEGT. The DNA of the CDR3 is TGTGCCAGCAGTGAAGCGTCTAGCGGGGCCACAGATACGCAGTATTTT. It is translated as CASSEASSGATDTQYF.

The chain joins TRBV27 to TRBJ2-1, with 8 bases fitting TRBD2. The CDR3 has 11 amino acids. Per germline, CDR1 MNHEY and CDR2 SMNVEV (reference sequence). The ends lost 9 bases at V and 7 bases at J; junction bases unmatched: 2. DNA for the CDR3: TGTGCCAGTCAGCGGGAGAATGAGCAGTTCTTC. It is translated as CASQRENEQFF.

The chain links TRBV7-8 to TRBJ1-3, with D perhaps TRBD1 (5 bases). CDR3 length equals 16 residues. The germline gives CDR1 SGHVS, CDR2 FQNEAQ. V lost 7 bases and J lost 0, with 16 bases in between. The CDR3 loop reads CASTQRGRVSGNTIYF. Written as DNA, the CDR3 is TGTGCCAGCACCCAGCGGGGCCGCGTCTCTGGAAACACCATATATTTT.

The V and J genes are TRBV27 and TRBJ2-3; 8 positions agree with TRBD2. CDR3 length: 17 residues. Germline V CDR1 and CDR2: MNHEY, SMNVEV (reference sequence). J lost 0 bases, V lost 4 bases, and 9 bases had no gene match. CDR3 amino acids: CASSSPTTSESTDTQYF. CDR3 bases: TGTGCCAGCAGTTCCCCGACGACTAGCGAGAGCACAGATACGCAGTATTTT.

This clone was observed once. The rearrangement links TRBV5-4 to TRBJ2-1; TRBD2 aligns across 7 bases. In germline, CDR1 is SGHNT, CDR2 YYREEE (reference sequence). The CDR3 runs to 18 residues. J lost 0 bases, V lost 2 bases, and 11 bases had no gene match. The chain's CDR3 is CASSLRLADYSSYNEQFF. CDR3 in DNA: TGTGCCAGCAGCTTACGGCTAGCGGACTACAGCTCCTACAATGAGCAGTTCTTC.

The rearrangement joins TRBV7-2 to TRBJ1-2; perhaps TRBD1 as D (5 bases). V was clipped by 1 base and J by 4 bases, with 13 bases between them. The CDR3 loop spans 15 amino acids. CDR1 and CDR2 (germline): SGHTA, FQGNSA. The CDR3 region has the DNA TGTGCCAGCAGCTTAGGTCGGGCGGGGACCTATGGCTACACCTTC. Its translation is CASSLGRAGTYGYTF.

The V and J genes are TRBV29-1 and TRBJ2-1; D is perhaps TRBD1 (5 bases). Germline V gene data show CDR1 as SQVTM and CDR2 as ANQGSEA. CDR3 size: 15 residues. V was pared by 3 bases and J by 9 bases, with 21 bases between. CDR3: CSVDLGQTSSGEQFF. In DNA form, the CDR3 reads TGCAGCGTTGACTTGGGGCAAACCTCAAGTGGTGAGCAGTTCTTC.

The J gene is TRBJ1-5, the V gene TRBV6-5, with 8 nucleotides matching TRBD1. CDR3 length: 15 amino acids. The germline gives CDR1 MNHEY, CDR2 SVGAGI. Trimming removed 6 bases from V and 2 bases from J; junction bases left unmatched: 6. CDR3 sequence (DNA): TGTGCCAGCAGGTCCCCGGGACAGGGCAATCAGCCCCAGCATTTT. This codes for CASRSPGQGNQPQHF.

V usage is TRBV7-2 and J usage is TRBJ2-7; 14 bases line up with TRBD2. CDR3 size: 19 residues. The germline V gene has CDR1 SGHTA and CDR2 FQGNSA. Losses at the gene ends were 5 bases for V and 0 bases for J; bases not matched to a gene: 12. The CDR3 sequence: CASSDPGLAGEGYSYEQYF. For the CDR3, the DNA is TGTGCCAGCAGCGACCCGGGACTAGCGGGAGAGGGGTACTCCTACGAGCAGTACTTC. The full variable domain, with the rest looked up from reference TRBV7-2 and TRBJ2-7, is GAGVSQSPSNKVTEKGKDVELRCDPISGHTALYWYRQSLGQGLEFLIYFQGNSAPDKSGLPSDRFSAERTGGSVSTLTIQRTQQEDSAVYLCASSDPGLAGEGYSYEQYFGPGTRLTVT.

The rearrangement joins TRBV15 to TRBJ1-1, with a tentative D call TRBD1 (5 bases). V lost 3 bases, J lost 4 bases, and 12 bases lay in between. The CDR3 is 14 amino acids. CDR1 and CDR2 from the germline V gene are LNHNV and YYDKDF (reference sequence). The CDR3 nucleotides read TGTGCCACCAGCAGTCAGGGCCTGGGCACTGAAGCTTTCTTT. Translated: CATSSQGLGTEAFF. The variable domain in full, with the rest retrieved from reference TRBV15 and TRBJ1-1, is DAMVIQNPRYQVTQFGKPVTLSCSQTLNHNVMYWYQQKSSQAPKLLFHYYDKDFNNEADTPDNFQSRRPNTSFCFLDIRSPGLGDTAMYLCATSSQGLGTEAFFGQGTRLTVV.

This clone appeared once. The gene calls are TRBV19 and TRBJ2-7, with 7 bases lining up with TRBD1. Germline V gives CDR1 LNHDA, CDR2 SQIVND (reference sequence). V shed 6 bases and J 2 bases; nucleotides not matched to a gene: 10. The CDR3 spans 15 residues. CDR3 region: CASRTGAEPPYEQYF. DNA of the CDR3: TGTGCCAGTAGAACAGGGGCCGAACCCCCCTACGAGCAGTACTTC.

This rearrangement joins TRBV7-2 to TRBJ2-2; 10 bases agree with TRBD2. Germline CDR1 is SGHTA and CDR2 is FQGNSA. With 1 base clipped from V and 4 bases from J, the junction kept 6 bases outside the gene matches. This CDR3 has 17 residues. The CDR3 spells CASSLVLAGDCTGELFF. CDR3 sequence (DNA): TGTGCCAGCAGCTTAGTGCTAGCGGGAGACTGCACCGGGGAGCTGTTTTTT.

This clone was seen once. The V call is TRBV29-1, the J call TRBJ2-7; 7 positions match TRBD1. Per germline, CDR1 SQVTM and CDR2 ANQGSEA. Trimming removed 6 bases from V and 3 bases from J; junction bases left unmatched: 14. This CDR3 spans 15 amino acids. CDR3 DNA: TGCAGCGTCGCCCCGGGAACAGGGGTGGACTACGAGCAGTACTTC. Residues: CSVAPGTGVDYEQYF.

The chain couples TRBV7-2 to TRBJ2-7; 13 bases align to TRBD2. Germline values: CDR1 SGHTA, CDR2 FQGNSA. This CDR3 spans 18 amino acids. With 0 bases clipped from V and 5 bases from J, the junction kept 10 bases outside the gene matches. The CDR3 region is CASSLAILAGGPGDEQYF. CDR3 nucleotides: TGTGCCAGCAGCTTAGCGATACTAGCGGGAGGGCCGGGGGACGAGCAGTACTTC.

The CDR3 nucleotides are TGCGCCAGCAGCAAAAGACAGGGGGTGAGCTACGAGCAGTACTTC. As protein: CASSKRQGVSYEQYF. This chain joins TRBV5-1 and TRBJ2-7, with 9 nucleotides matching TRBD1. This CDR3 has 15 amino acids. V lost 4 bases, J lost 3 bases, and 8 bases stayed unmatched. CDR1 is SGHRS, CDR2 YFSETQ, per germline.